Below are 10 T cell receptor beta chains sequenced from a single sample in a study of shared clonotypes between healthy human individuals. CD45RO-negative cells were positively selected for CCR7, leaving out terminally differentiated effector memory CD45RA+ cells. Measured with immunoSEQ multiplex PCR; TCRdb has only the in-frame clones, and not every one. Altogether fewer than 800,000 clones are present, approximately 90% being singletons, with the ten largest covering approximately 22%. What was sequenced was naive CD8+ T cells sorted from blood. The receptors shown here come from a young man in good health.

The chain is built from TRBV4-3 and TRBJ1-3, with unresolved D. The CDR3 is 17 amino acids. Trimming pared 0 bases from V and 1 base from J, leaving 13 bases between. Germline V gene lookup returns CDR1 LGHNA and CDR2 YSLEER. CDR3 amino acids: CASSQDFSLLSGNTIYF. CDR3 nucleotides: TGCGCCAGCAGCCAAGATTTTAGTTTACTGTCTGGAAACACCATATATTTT.

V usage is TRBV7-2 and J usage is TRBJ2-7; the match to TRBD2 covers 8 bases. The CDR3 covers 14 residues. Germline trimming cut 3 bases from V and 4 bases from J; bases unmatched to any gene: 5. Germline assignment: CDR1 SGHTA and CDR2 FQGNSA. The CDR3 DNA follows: TGTGCCAGCAGCTTTCCGGGACTAGGTTACGAGCAGTACTTC. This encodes CASSFPGLGYEQYF.

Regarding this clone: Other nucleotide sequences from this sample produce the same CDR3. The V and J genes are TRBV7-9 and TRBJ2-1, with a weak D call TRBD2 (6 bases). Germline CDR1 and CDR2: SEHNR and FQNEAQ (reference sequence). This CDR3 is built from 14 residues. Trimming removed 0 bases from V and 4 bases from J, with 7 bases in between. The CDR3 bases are TGTGCCAGCAGCTTAGCGGGAGGTTACAATGAGCAGTTCTTC. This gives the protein CASSLAGGYNEQFF. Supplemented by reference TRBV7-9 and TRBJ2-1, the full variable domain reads DTGVSQNPRHKITKRGQNVTFRCDPISEHNRLYWYRQTLGQGPEFLTYFQNEAQLEKSRLLSDRFSAERPKGSFSTLEIQRTEQGDSAMYLCASSLAGGYNEQFFGPGTRLTVL.

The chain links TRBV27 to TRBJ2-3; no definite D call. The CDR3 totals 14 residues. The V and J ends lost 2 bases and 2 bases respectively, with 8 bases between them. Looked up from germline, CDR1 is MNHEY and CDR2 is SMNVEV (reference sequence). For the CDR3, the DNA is TGTGCCAGCAGTTTAAAGGCGACCACAGATACGCAGTATTTT. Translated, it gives CASSLKATTDTQYF.

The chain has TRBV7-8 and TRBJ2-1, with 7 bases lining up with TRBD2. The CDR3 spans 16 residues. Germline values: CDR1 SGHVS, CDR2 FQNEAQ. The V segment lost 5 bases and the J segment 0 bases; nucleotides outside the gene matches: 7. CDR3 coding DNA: TGTGCCAGCAGCCCCCTAGCGGAGAGCTCCTACAATGAGCAGTTCTTC. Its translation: CASSPLAESSYNEQFF. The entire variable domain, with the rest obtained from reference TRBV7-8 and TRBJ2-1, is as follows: GAGVSQSPRYKVAKRGQDVALRCDPISGHVSLFWYQQALGQGPEFLTYFQNEAQLDKSGLPSDRFFAERPEGSVSTLKIQRTQQEDSAVYLCASSPLAESSYNEQFFGPGTRLTVL.

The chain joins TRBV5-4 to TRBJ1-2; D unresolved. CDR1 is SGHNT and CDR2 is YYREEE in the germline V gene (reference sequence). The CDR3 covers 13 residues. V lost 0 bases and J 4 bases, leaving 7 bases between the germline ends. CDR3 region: CASSLDALYGYTF. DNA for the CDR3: TGTGCCAGCAGCTTGGACGCCCTCTATGGCTACACCTTC. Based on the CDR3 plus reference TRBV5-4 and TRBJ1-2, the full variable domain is ETGVTQSPTHLIKTRGQQVTLRCSSQSGHNTVSWYQQALGQGPQFIFQYYREEENGRGNFPPRFSGLQFPNYSSELNVNALELDDSALYLCASSLDALYGYTFGSGTRLTVV.

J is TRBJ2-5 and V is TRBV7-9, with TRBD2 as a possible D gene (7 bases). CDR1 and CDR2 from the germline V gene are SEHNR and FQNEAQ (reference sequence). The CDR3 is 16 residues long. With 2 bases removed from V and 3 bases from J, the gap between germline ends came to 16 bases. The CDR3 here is CASSLFFSGDKETQYF. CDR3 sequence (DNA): TGTGCCAGCAGCTTATTTTTCAGCGGGGACAAAGAGACCCAGTACTTC.

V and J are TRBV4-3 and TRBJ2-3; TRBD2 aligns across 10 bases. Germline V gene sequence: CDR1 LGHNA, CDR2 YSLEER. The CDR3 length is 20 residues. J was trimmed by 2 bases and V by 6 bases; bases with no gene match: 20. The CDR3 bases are TGCGCCAGCAGGAGCCTTACGGTTACTGAAGCGGGAGGGGACACAGATACGCAGTATTTT. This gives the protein CASRSLTVTEAGGDTDTQYF.

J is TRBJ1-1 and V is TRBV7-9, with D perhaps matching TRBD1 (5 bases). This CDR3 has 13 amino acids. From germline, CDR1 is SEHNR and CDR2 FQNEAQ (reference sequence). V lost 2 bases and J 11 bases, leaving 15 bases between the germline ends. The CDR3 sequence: CASSLYAGGDAFF. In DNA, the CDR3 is TGTGCCAGCAGCTTATACGCCGGGGGGGATGCTTTCTTT.

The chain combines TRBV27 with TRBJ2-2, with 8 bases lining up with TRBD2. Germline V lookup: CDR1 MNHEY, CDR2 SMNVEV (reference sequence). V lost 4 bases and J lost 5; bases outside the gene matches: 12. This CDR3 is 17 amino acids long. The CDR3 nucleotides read TGTGCCAGCAGTTCCCCCAAGACTAGCGTGGGTACCGGGGAGCTGTTTTTT. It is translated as CASSSPKTSVGTGELFF.